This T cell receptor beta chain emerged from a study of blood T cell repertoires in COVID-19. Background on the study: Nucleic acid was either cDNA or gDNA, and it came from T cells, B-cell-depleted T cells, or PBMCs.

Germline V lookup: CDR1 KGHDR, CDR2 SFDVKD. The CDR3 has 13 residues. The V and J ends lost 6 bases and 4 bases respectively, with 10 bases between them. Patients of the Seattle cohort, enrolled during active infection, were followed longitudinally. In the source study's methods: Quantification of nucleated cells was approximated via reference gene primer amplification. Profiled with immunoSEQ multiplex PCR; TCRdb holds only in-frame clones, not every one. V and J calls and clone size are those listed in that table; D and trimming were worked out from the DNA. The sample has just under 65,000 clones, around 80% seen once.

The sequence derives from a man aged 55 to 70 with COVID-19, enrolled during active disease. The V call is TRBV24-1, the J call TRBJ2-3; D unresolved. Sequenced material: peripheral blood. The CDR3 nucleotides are TGTGCCACCAGTCCCCCCGGTGCAGATACGCAGTATTTT. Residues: CATSPPGADTQYF.